This T cell receptor beta chain came from a study of Ad26.COV2.S vaccination and SARS-CoV-2 variants. The study, taken as a whole, reports: Breadth of non-spike TCRs did not differ between vaccinees and placebo recipients.

Regarding this clone: Its antigen is not identified.

Clones were read by immunoSEQ multiplex PCR, and TCRdb kept only the in-frame ones, dropping some. The sample holds some 340,000 clones, about 86% seen once. This sample's treatment: over 15 received Ad26.COV2.S at low or high dose, single or two shots; about 5 received placebo; per-sample allocation not given. Samples analyzed were those drawn on day 63 after the first vaccine or placebo injection. The V and J ends lost 0 bases and 3 bases respectively, with 14 bases between them. The germline V gene encodes CDR1 MNHEY and CDR2 SVGEGT. The CDR3 contains 16 residues. The V and J genes are TRBV6-2 or TRBV6-3 and TRBJ1-1, with D unclear. The TCR sequence derives from a person aged 18-65 years who received the Ad26.COV2.S COVID-19 vaccine or a placebo. Sequenced here: peripheral blood, sampled in a trial of Ad26.COV2.S vaccine versus placebo. The CDR3 nucleotides read TGTGCCAGCAGTTACTCCCCGTGGGGAGGCGACACTGAAGCTTTCTTT. Protein sequence: CASSYSPWGGDTEAFF.